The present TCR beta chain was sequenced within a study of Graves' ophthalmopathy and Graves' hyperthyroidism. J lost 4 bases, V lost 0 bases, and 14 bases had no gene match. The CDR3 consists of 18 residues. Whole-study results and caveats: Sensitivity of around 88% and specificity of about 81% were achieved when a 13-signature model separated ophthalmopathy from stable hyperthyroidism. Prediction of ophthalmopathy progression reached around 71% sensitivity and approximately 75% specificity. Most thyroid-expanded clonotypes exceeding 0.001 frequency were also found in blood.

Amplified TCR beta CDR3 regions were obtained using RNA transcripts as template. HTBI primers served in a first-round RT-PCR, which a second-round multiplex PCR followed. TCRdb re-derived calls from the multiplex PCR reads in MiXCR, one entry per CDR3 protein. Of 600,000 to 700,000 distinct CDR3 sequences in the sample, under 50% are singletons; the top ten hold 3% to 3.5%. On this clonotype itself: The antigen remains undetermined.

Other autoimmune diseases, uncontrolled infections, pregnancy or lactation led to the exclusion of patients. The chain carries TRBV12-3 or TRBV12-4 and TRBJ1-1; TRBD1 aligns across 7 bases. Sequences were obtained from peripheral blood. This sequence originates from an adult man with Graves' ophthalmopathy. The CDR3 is CASSLAEGGLPGSTEAFF. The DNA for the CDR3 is TGTGCCAGCAGTTTAGCCGAAGGGGGCCTACCAGGGAGCACTGAAGCTTTCTTT.